Sequencing of this T cell receptor (beta chain) was carried out in a study of blood T cells in healthy people across ages. Looking at the study overall: Capture via template switching afforded approximately one barcoded beta molecule per two T cells.

A second about 7 to 12 cycle PCR used barcoded and J-beta primers. TCRdb re-called the 5' RACE reads through MiXCR, storing one row per CDR3 protein. This repertoire shows 890,000 or so distinct CDR3 sequences, roughly 60% found once; its top ten account for 25% to 35%. The CDR3 spans 15 residues. Trimming removed 8 bases at V and 3 bases at J, with 20 bases between. Germline V gene data show CDR1 as MNHEY and CDR2 as SVGEGT. Collection of approximately 9.3 milliliters of peripheral blood was performed for each donor. Isolated PBMCs totaled at least 6 million in each sample. The TCR sequence derives from a man aged 25-40 years in good health. The chain uses TRBV6-2 or TRBV6-3 and TRBJ2-7; D is undetermined. Material: blood. In nucleotides, the CDR3 is TGTGCCAGCCCCCGCCGCACAGTGGGCCACTACGAGCAGTACTTC. Its protein is CASPRRTVGHYEQYF.